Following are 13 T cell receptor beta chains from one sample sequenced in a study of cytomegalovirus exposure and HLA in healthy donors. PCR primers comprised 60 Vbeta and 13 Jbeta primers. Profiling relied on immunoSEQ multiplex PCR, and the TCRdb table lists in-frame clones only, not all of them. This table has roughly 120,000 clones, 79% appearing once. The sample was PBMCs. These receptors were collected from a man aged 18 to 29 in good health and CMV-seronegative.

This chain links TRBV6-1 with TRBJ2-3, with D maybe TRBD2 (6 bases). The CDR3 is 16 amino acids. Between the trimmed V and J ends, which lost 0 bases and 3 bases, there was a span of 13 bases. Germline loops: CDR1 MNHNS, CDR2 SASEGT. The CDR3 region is CASSEAFGSITDTQYF. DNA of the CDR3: TGTGCCAGCAGTGAAGCGTTCGGGAGTATAACAGATACGCAGTATTTT.

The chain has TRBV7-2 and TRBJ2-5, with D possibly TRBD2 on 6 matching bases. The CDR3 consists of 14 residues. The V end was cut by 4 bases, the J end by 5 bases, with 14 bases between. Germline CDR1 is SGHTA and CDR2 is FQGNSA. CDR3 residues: CASSSGRGWETQYF. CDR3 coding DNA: TGTGCCAGCAGCTCAGGGCGGGGTTGGGAGACCCAGTACTTC.

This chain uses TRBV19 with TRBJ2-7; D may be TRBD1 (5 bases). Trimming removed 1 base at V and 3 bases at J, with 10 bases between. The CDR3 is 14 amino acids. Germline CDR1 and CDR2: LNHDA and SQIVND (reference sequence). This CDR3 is CASSIGQPGYEQYF. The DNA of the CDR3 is TGTGCCAGTAGTATAGGACAGCCAGGCTACGAGCAGTACTTC.

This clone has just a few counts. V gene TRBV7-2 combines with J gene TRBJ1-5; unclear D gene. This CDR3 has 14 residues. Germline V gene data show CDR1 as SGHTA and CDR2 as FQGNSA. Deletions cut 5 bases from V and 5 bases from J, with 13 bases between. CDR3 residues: CASSPQAVDQPQHF. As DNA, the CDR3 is TGTGCCAGCAGCCCCCAGGCTGTAGATCAGCCCCAGCATTTT.

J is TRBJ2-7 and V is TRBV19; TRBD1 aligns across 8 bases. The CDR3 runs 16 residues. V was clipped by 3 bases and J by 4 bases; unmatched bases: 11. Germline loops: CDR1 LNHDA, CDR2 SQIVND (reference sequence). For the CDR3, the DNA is TGTGCCAGTAGTATCCAGGGGGCCCCTAGGATATACGAGCAGTACTTC. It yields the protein CASSIQGAPRIYEQYF.

The CDR3 sequence is CASSAGDRDSEKLFF. For the CDR3, the DNA is TGCGCCAGCAGCGCCGGGGACAGGGATTCTGAAAAACTGTTTTTT. This chain links TRBV5-1 with TRBJ1-4, with 9 bases matching TRBD1. The J segment lost 7 bases and the V segment lost 4 bases, leaving 8 bases of the junction unmatched. The length of the CDR3 is 15 residues. Germline CDR1 reads SGHRS; CDR2 reads YFSETQ. Combining the CDR3 with reference TRBV5-1 and TRBJ1-4 gives the whole variable domain KAGVTQTPRYLIKTRGQQVTLSCSPISGHRSVSWYQQTPGQGLQFLFEYFSETQRNKGNFPGRFSGRQFSNSRSEMNVSTLELGDSALYLCASSAGDRDSEKLFFGSGTQLSVL.

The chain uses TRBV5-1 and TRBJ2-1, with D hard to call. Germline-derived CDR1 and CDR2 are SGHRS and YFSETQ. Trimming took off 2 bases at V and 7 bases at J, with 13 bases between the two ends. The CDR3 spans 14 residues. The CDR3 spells CASSLPTPGNEQFF. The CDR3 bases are TGCGCCAGCAGCTTACCTACTCCCGGGAATGAGCAGTTCTTC.

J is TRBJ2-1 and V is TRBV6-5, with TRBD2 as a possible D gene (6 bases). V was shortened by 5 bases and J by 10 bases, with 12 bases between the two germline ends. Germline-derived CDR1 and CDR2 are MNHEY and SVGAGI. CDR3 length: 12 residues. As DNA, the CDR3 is TGTGCCAGCAGTCGCCCTCTAGCGGAGCAGTTCTTC. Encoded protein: CASSRPLAEQFF.

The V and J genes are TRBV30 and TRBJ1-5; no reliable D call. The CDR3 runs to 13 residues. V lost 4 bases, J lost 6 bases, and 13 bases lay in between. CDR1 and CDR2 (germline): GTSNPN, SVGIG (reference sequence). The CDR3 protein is CAWNLAHAQPQHF. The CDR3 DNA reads TGTGCCTGGAATCTCGCGCACGCTCAGCCCCAGCATTTT.

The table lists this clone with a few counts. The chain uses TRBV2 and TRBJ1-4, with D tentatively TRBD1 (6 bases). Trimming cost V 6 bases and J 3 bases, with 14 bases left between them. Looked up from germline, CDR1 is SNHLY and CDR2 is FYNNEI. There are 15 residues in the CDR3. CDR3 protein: CASRALQGSNEKLFF. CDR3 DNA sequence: TGTGCCAGCAGGGCCCTACAGGGCTCTAATGAAAAACTGTTTTTT.

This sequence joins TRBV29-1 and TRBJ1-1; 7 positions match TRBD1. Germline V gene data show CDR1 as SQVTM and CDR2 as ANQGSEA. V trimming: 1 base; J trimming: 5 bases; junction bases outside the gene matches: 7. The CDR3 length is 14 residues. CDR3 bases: TGCAGCGTTGAAGCCAACAGGGGTACGACTGAAGCTTTCTTT. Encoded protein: CSVEANRGTTEAFF.

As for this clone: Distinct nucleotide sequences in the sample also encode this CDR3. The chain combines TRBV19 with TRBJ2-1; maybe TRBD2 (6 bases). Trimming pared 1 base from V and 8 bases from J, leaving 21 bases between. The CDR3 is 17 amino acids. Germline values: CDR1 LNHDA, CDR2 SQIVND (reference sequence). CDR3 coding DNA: TGTGCCAGTAGTATAGGGTCCGGGGGAACGGGGTGGCATGAGCAGTTCTTC. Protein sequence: CASSIGSGGTGWHEQFF.

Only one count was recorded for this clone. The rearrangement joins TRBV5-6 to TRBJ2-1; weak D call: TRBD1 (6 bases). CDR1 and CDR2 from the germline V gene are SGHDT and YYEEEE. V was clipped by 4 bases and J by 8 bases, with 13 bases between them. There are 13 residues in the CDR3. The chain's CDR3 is CASSAGVGDEQFF. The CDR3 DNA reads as TGTGCCAGCAGCGCAGGGGTAGGGGATGAGCAGTTCTTC.